The sequence of this TCR beta chain was determined in a study of blood T cell repertoires in COVID-19. This CDR3 is built from 12 residues. The V gene lost 2 bases and the J gene lost 3 bases, with 4 bases spanning the gap. Germline CDR1 is MDHEN and CDR2 is SYDVKM. Measured with immunoSEQ multiplex PCR; TCRdb has only the in-frame clones, and not every one. Of around 270,000 clones in the sample, about four fifths were seen once. This clonotype was obtained from a woman in her 40s who had recovered from COVID-19. The J gene is TRBJ1-1, the V gene TRBV28; unclear D gene. Material: peripheral blood. The CDR3, as DNA: TGTGCCAGCAGTTTACTGTACACTGAAGCTTTCTTT. As protein: CASSLLYTEAFF. Full variable domain (rest looked up from reference TRBV28 and TRBJ1-1): DVKVTQSSRYLVKRTGEKVFLECVQDMDHENMFWYRQDPGLGLRLIYFSYDVKMKEKGDIPEGYSVSREKKERFSLILESASTNQTSMYLCASSLLYTEAFFGQGTRLTVV.